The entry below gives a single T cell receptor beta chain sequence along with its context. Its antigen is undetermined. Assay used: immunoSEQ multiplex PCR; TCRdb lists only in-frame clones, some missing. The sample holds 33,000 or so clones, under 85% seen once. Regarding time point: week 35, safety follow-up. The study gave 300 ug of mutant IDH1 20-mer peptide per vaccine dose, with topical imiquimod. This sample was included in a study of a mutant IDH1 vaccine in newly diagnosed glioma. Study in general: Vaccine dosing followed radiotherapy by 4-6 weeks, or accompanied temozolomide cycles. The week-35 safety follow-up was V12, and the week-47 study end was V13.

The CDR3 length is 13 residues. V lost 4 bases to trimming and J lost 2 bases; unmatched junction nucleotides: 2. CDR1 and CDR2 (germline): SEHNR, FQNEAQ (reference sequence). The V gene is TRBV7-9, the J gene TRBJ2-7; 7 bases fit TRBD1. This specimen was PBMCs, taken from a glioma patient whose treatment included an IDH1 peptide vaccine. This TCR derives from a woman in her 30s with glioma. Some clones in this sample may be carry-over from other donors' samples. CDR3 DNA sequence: TGTGCCAGCAGCTCACAGGGGACCTACGAGCAGTACTTC. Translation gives CASSSQGTYEQYF.